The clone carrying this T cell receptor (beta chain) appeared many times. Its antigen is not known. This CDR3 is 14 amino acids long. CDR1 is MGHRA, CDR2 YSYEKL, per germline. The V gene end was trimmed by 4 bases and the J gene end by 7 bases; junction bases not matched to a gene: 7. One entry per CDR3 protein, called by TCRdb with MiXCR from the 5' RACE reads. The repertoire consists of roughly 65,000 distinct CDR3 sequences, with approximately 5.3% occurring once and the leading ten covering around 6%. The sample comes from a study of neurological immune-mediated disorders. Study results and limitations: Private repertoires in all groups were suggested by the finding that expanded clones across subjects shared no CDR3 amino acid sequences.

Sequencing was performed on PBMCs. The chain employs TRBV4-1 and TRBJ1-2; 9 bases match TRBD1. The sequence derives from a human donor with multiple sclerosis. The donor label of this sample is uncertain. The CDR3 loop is CASSRGQGIGGYTF. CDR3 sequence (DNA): TGCGCCAGCAGCCGCGGACAGGGGATCGGTGGCTACACCTTC.